This entry features one TCR beta chain sequence. The CDR3 is 12 residues long. V dropped 4 bases and J dropped 12 bases, with 13 bases sitting between them. CDR1 is SGHVS and CDR2 is FQNEAQ in the germline V gene. The data were taken from a study of control samples from healthy donors and cancer patients. TCRdb's copy holds only in-frame clones and misses some; the assay was immunoSEQ multiplex PCR. The profile covers approximately 76,000 clones, with about 79% appearing a single time and 11% taken by the ten largest. The V call is TRBV7-8, the J call TRBJ2-1; tentatively, D is TRBD2 (5 bases). Sequencing was performed on PBMCs. The source is a man aged 55-75 years with head and neck cancer. The CDR3 reads CASSSISVVQFF. CDR3 sequence (DNA): TGTGCCAGCAGCTCAATTAGCGTCGTGCAGTTCTTC. Based on the CDR3 plus reference TRBV7-8 and TRBJ2-1, the full variable domain is GAGVSQSPRYKVAKRGQDVALRCDPISGHVSLFWYQQALGQGPEFLTYFQNEAQLDKSGLPSDRFFAERPEGSVSTLKIQRTQQEDSAVYLCASSSISVVQFFGPGTRLTVL.